These T cell receptor beta chains were read from a single sample in a study of siplizumab effects on memory and regulatory T cells. The data were produced by immunoSEQ multiplex PCR, yet TCRdb's version contains in-frame clones alone and is incomplete. The table has around 83,000 clones, 70% to 90% seen once. Sequenced: CD4+ T cells sorted from blood. These TCRs come from a human donor in good health. Each CDR3 is given with its conserved first and last residue. The order of the fields is J gene, V gene, clone size, D gene, CDR3 protein, CDR3 DNA. D genes are given only for firm matches. Rows may omit the clone size; those that give it use once, few, many or a size class.

J gene: TRBJ2-5
V gene: TRBV11-3
clone size: .
D gene: TRBD2
CDR3 protein: CASRSLIAGGETQYF
CDR3 DNA: TGTGCCAGCAGATCTCTTATAGCGGGAGGTGAGACCCAGTACTTC

J gene: TRBJ2-7
V gene: TRBV2
clone size: .
D gene: .
CDR3 protein: CATRGYEQYF
CDR3 DNA: TGTGCCACCAGAGGATACGAGCAGTACTTC

J gene: TRBJ1-2
V gene: TRBV7-2
clone size: .
D gene: .
CDR3 protein: CASRHNRVLGVYTF
CDR3 DNA: TGTGCCAGCAGACATAACAGGGTCCTTGGGGTCTACACCTTC

J gene: TRBJ1-5
V gene: TRBV6-1
clone size: .
D gene: TRBD1
CDR3 protein: CASLRDREHQPQHF
CDR3 DNA: TGTGCCAGCCTCCGGGACAGGGAGCATCAGCCCCAGCATTTT

J gene: TRBJ2-7
V gene: TRBV19
clone size: once
D gene: TRBD1
CDR3 protein: CASSRDRSYEQYF
CDR3 DNA: TGTGCCAGTAGTAGGGACAGGTCCTACGAGCAGTACTTC

J gene: TRBJ2-3
V gene: TRBV5-1
clone size: .
D gene: .
CDR3 protein: CASSLGHTDTQYF
CDR3 DNA: TGCGCCAGCAGCTTGGGCCACACAGATACGCAGTATTTT

J gene: TRBJ2-3
V gene: TRBV15
clone size: .
D gene: .
CDR3 protein: CATSRDWARSDTQYF
CDR3 DNA: TGTGCCACCAGCAGAGATTGGGCCCGGAGTGATACGCAGTATTTT

J gene: TRBJ2-7
V gene: TRBV7-2
clone size: .
D gene: .
CDR3 protein: CASSLDRLHSSYEQYF
CDR3 DNA: TGTGCCAGCAGCTTAGATAGACTTCACTCTTCCTACGAGCAGTACTTC

J gene: TRBJ2-7
V gene: TRBV7-2
clone size: .
D gene: TRBD2
CDR3 protein: CASSSLAGVYEQYF
CDR3 DNA: TGTGCCAGCAGCTCGCTAGCGGGAGTTTACGAGCAGTACTTC

J gene: TRBJ2-3
V gene: TRBV19
clone size: once
D gene: .
CDR3 protein: CASSIQGTLTDTQYF
CDR3 DNA: TGTGCCAGTAGTATACAGGGGACGCTCACAGATACGCAGTATTTT

J gene: TRBJ2-3
V gene: TRBV6-1
clone size: .
D gene: TRBD2
CDR3 protein: CASSRQREGRDTQYF
CDR3 DNA: TGTGCCAGCAGCAGACAGCGGGAGGGCCGCGATACGCAGTATTTT

J gene: TRBJ2-5
V gene: TRBV7-9
clone size: .
D gene: .
CDR3 protein: CASSFTVQETQYF
CDR3 DNA: TGTGCCAGCAGCTTCACAGTCCAAGAGACCCAGTACTTC

J gene: TRBJ2-5
V gene: TRBV7-9
clone size: .
D gene: .
CDR3 protein: CASSPRETQYF
CDR3 DNA: TGTGCCAGCAGCCCTAGGGAGACCCAGTACTTC

J gene: TRBJ2-5
V gene: TRBV14
clone size: .
D gene: TRBD2
CDR3 protein: CASSQALAGGETQYF
CDR3 DNA: TGTGCCAGCAGCCAAGCTCTAGCGGGAGGGGAGACCCAGTACTTC

J gene: TRBJ2-2
V gene: TRBV2
clone size: .
D gene: .
CDR3 protein: CASSGELPANTGELFF
CDR3 DNA: TGTGCCAGCAGTGGGGAGTTACCCGCGAACACCGGGGAGCTGTTTTTT

J gene: TRBJ1-4
V gene: TRBV4-1
clone size: .
D gene: .
CDR3 protein: CASSLRGEGEKLFF
CDR3 DNA: TGCGCCAGCAGCCTTAGGGGGGAGGGCGAAAAACTGTTTTTT

J gene: TRBJ2-5
V gene: TRBV6-1
clone size: .
D gene: .
CDR3 protein: CASGPGPGETQYF
CDR3 DNA: TGTGCCAGCGGTCCGGGACCAGGGGAGACCCAGTACTTC

J gene: TRBJ2-1
V gene: TRBV9
clone size: .
D gene: TRBD2
CDR3 protein: CASTPSGSSYNEQFF
CDR3 DNA: TGTGCCAGCACCCCTAGCGGGAGCTCCTACAATGAGCAGTTCTTC

J gene: TRBJ1-2
V gene: TRBV2
clone size: .
D gene: TRBD1
CDR3 protein: CASKGQGAGGYTF
CDR3 DNA: TGTGCCAGCAAAGGACAGGGGGCCGGGGGCTACACCTTC

J gene: TRBJ1-1
V gene: TRBV28
clone size: .
D gene: TRBD1
CDR3 protein: CASSAGGRTGAAFF
CDR3 DNA: TGTGCCAGCAGTGCGGGTGGACGCACAGGGGCGGCTTTCTTT

J gene: TRBJ2-5
V gene: TRBV11-1
clone size: .
D gene: .
CDR3 protein: CASSPKRDGKGEQYF
CDR3 DNA: TGTGCCAGCAGCCCGAAGAGGGACGGCAAAGGGGAGCAGTACTTC

J gene: TRBJ2-4
V gene: TRBV28
clone size: .
D gene: .
CDR3 protein: CASSLLGQNLAKNIQYF
CDR3 DNA: TGTGCCAGCAGTTTACTCGGCCAAAACCTAGCCAAAAACATTCAGTACTTC

J gene: TRBJ1-2
V gene: TRBV19
clone size: few
D gene: .
CDR3 protein: CASQSPGAGQYGYTF
CDR3 DNA: TGTGCCAGCCAGAGCCCGGGGGCAGGTCAATATGGCTACACCTTC

J gene: TRBJ2-3
V gene: TRBV14
clone size: .
D gene: .
CDR3 protein: CASSQIDTQYF
CDR3 DNA: TGTGCCAGCAGCCAGATAGATACGCAGTATTTT

J gene: TRBJ2-7
V gene: TRBV19
clone size: .
D gene: TRBD2
CDR3 protein: CASSISAGGPEQYF
CDR3 DNA: TGTGCCAGTAGTATATCGGCGGGGGGTCCCGAGCAGTACTTC

J gene: TRBJ2-4
V gene: TRBV10-1
clone size: .
D gene: .
CDR3 protein: CASSESVSDVAKNIQYF
CDR3 DNA: TGCGCCAGCAGTGAGTCGGTGTCGGATGTAGCCAAAAACATTCAGTACTTC

J gene: TRBJ2-7
V gene: TRBV28
clone size: .
D gene: .
CDR3 protein: CASSSSYEQYF
CDR3 DNA: TGTGCCAGCAGTTCTTCCTACGAGCAGTACTTC

J gene: TRBJ2-1
V gene: TRBV2
clone size: .
D gene: .
CDR3 protein: CASRVRPPQEQFF
CDR3 DNA: TGTGCCAGCAGGGTACGACCGCCGCAGGAGCAGTTCTTC

J gene: TRBJ2-1
V gene: TRBV19
clone size: .
D gene: .
CDR3 protein: CASSMSNEQFF
CDR3 DNA: TGTGCCAGTAGTATGTCCAATGAGCAGTTCTTC